This T cell receptor beta chain appears in the sequencing data of a study of T cell changes during pregnancy in multiple sclerosis. This CDR3 region has 15 residues. Germline V lookup: CDR1 LNHDA, CDR2 SQIVND (reference sequence). The V end lost 3 bases, the J end lost 3 bases, and 12 bases lay between the germline ends. The assay was immunoSEQ multiplex PCR, and TCRdb's table has in-frame clones only and misses some. The data hold some 43,000 clones, with about nine tenths observed a single time. The chain links TRBV19 to TRBJ2-1; the D gene is possibly TRBD2 (6 bases). The TCR originated in a female donor with multiple sclerosis, enrolled in a pregnancy study. Sequenced here: CD8+ T cells from peripheral blood mononuclear cells, sampled in the first trimester of pregnancy. CDR3 loop: CASSMGEAFYNEQFF. For the CDR3, the DNA is TGTGCCAGTAGTATGGGGGAGGCGTTCTACAATGAGCAGTTCTTC.